This TCR beta chain stems from a study of T cell responses to AZD1222 COVID-19 vaccine. General study findings and limits: Donors, mostly white British, included more females; clonal diversity was possibly underestimated.

The repertoire was sequenced with immunoSEQ multiplex PCR; TCRdb's copy has only in-frame clones and lacks some. The sample includes 100,000 to 150,000 clones, roughly 91% of them seen just once. This clone has just a few counts. The antigen is undetermined. Germline V gene sequence: CDR1 LNHNV, CDR2 YYDKDF (reference sequence). CDR3 length: 15 amino acids. V lost 0 bases and J lost 2; bases outside the gene matches: 3. The sample in question was peripheral blood, obtained 28 days after the second AZD1222 dose. V gene TRBV15 combines with J gene TRBJ2-7; 8 nucleotides line up with TRBD1. The receptor was isolated from an adult who received the AZD1222 COVID-19 vaccine. DNA of the CDR3: TGTGCCACCAGCAGAGACACAGGGGGACCCTACGAGCAGTACTTC. Protein sequence: CATSRDTGGPYEQYF.